These T cell receptor beta chains were read from a single sample in a study of post-analysis software for immune sequencing data. TCRdb processed the PCR reads anew with MiXCR; each CDR3 protein has one entry. The sample consists of about 770,000 distinct CDR3 sequences, roughly 46% of them appearing once. The sample taken for sequencing was blood. Receptor source: a girl aged 5-17 years with multiple sclerosis. The CDR3 runs from the conserved cysteine through the conserved F or W. A D gene is named only where the DNA matches it firmly. Some rows mark clone size as missing; the rest say once, few, many or name a class of expanded clone.

>-|-|TRBV18|TRBJ2-7
TGTGCCAGCTCACTCGAGCGGAGGGGGGCCTCCTACGAGCAGTACTTC
CASSLERRGASYEQYF
>-|-|TRBV7-2|TRBJ1-1
TGTGCCAGCAGCTTTGTCCCACCTAACACTGAAGCTTTCTTT
CASSFVPPNTEAFF
>TRBD2|-|TRBV5-1|TRBJ2-5
TGCGCCAGCAGCGGCAGCGGGAGGGGGCAAGAGACCCAGTACTTC
CASSGSGRGQETQYF
>-|few|TRBV5-1|TRBJ1-1
TGCGCCAGCAGCTTTCAGGCGAACACTGAAGCTTTCTTT
CASSFQANTEAFF
>TRBD2|-|TRBV7-9|TRBJ2-5
TGTGCCAGCAGCGTCCAGACTAGCGGGTTTCAAGAGACCCAGTACTTC
CASSVQTSGFQETQYF
>-|-|TRBV24-1|TRBJ2-7
TGTGCCACCAGTGACCGACTCGAGCAGTACTTC
CATSDRLEQYF
>TRBD2|-|TRBV10-2|TRBJ2-7
TGCGCCAGCAGTGGGGGTAGCGGGAGGTGGAACGAGCAGTACTTC
CASSGGSGRWNEQYF
>TRBD2|-|TRBV5-1|TRBJ2-5
TGCGCCAGCAGCACGGGAGGGCGTCAAGAGACCCAGTACTTC
CASSTGGRQETQYF
>-|once|TRBV7-9|TRBJ2-3
TGTGCCAGCAGCTTAGTGGGGGCGCCCCCGGCAGATACGCAGTATTTT
CASSLVGAPPADTQYF
>-|-|TRBV20-1|TRBJ1-2
TGCAGTGCTAGTCGCGACTATGGCTACACCTTC
CSASRDYGYTF
>-|once|TRBV5-1|TRBJ2-1
TGCGCCAGCAGCTCACCCAGCGGGTACAATGAGCAGTTCTTC
CASSSPSGYNEQFF
>-|-|TRBV20-1|TRBJ2-7
TGCAGTGCTAGAGGGGTAGATGCCTACGAGCAGTACTTC
CSARGVDAYEQYF
>TRBD2|-|TRBV6-5|TRBJ2-5
TGTGCCAGCAGTTACTCAGTAGCGGGAGGGGAGACCCAGTACTTC
CASSYSVAGGETQYF
>TRBD2|-|TRBV20-1|TRBJ2-7
TGCAGTGTGAGTGGTAGCGGGAGTCTCCACGAGCAGTACTTC
CSVSGSGSLHEQYF
>TRBD2|few|TRBV20-1|TRBJ2-3
TGCAGTGGGACTAGCGGTAGCACAGATACGCAGTATTTT
CSGTSGSTDTQYF
>TRBD2|many|TRBV28|TRBJ2-3
TGTGCCAGCAGTCCCACGACTAGCGGAACCACAGATACGCAGTATTTT
CASSPTTSGTTDTQYF
>-|-|TRBV20-1|TRBJ1-5
TGCAGTGCTAGAGGTTTCAGGGAGGTAGATCAGACCCAGCATTTT
CSARGFREVDQTQHF
>TRBD1|-|TRBV28|TRBJ2-5
TGTGCCAGCAGTTTGCCGGGACAGGGAAAGGAGTACTTC
CASSLPGQGKEYF
>TRBD2|-|TRBV20-1|TRBJ2-1
TGCAGCCCTAGACTAGCGGGAGATGGCAATGAGCAGTTCTTC
CSPRLAGDGNEQFF
>TRBD1|few|TRBV20-1|TRBJ1-5
TGCAGTGCTAGAGATCAAAACAGGGGTGGTCAGCCCCAGCATTTT
CSARDQNRGGQPQHF
>-|-|TRBV7-9|TRBJ2-1
TGTGCCAGCAGCATCTCTCTAGCCGAGTGGGGTCACAATGAGCAGTTCTTC
CASSISLAEWGHNEQFF
>TRBD1|-|TRBV4-3|TRBJ2-1
TGCGCCAGCAGCCATGGGACAGATACCAATGAGCAGTTCTTC
CASSHGTDTNEQFF
>TRBD1|-|TRBV28|TRBJ2-5
TGTGCCAGCAGTTCGCCCGGGACAGGGGGCGTGGAGACCCAGTACTTC
CASSSPGTGGVETQYF
>TRBD1|-|TRBV27|TRBJ2-1
TGTGCCGGCAGCCGAACCCGGGACAGGGTAGGAGGGCAGTTCTTC
CAGSRTRDRVGGQFF
>TRBD1|-|TRBV6-5|TRBJ1-1
TGTGCCAGCAGTGCCACGACAGGGCAGAACACTGAAGCTTTCTTT
CASSATTGQNTEAFF
>TRBD2|-|TRBV20-1|TRBJ2-1
TGCAGTGCCACAGCGGGGGGAGCGGGGTATGAGCAGTTCTTC
CSATAGGAGYEQFF
>-|-|TRBV29-1|TRBJ2-2
TGCAGCGTTTTTTGGGCCAACACCGGGGAGCTGTTTTTT
CSVFWANTGELFF
>TRBD2|-|TRBV6-1|TRBJ2-1
TGTGCCAGCATCCGCGGGACTAGCTCCCTCAATGAGCAGTTCTTC
CASIRGTSSLNEQFF
>-|once|TRBV6-1|TRBJ1-5
TGTGCCAGCAGTGAAGCGCCTCCGGGATTGAACGGTCAGCCCCAGCATTTT
CASSEAPPGLNGQPQHF
>-|-|TRBV4-3|TRBJ2-7
TGCGCCAGCAGCCAAGATCGGACTAAAGGGGGGATGGGCGGCTCCTACGAGCAGTACTTC
CASSQDRTKGGMGGSYEQYF
>TRBD1|-|TRBV7-9|TRBJ2-3
TGTGCCAGCAGTTTCTCCCGGGACAGGGTTACAGATACGCAGTATTTT
CASSFSRDRVTDTQYF
>-|-|TRBV29-1|TRBJ2-7
TGCAGCGTTGAAGAACCGGGGGCCTACGAGCAGTACTTC
CSVEEPGAYEQYF
>TRBD2|-|TRBV12-3/TRBV12-4|TRBJ2-1
TGTGCCAGCAGGATGAGCGGGAGCTCCTACAATGAGCAGTTCTTC
CASRMSGSSYNEQFF
>TRBD2|-|TRBV7-3|TRBJ2-7
TGTGCCAGCAGTAGCGGGAGAGGCGAGCAGTACTTC
CASSSGRGEQYF
>-|-|TRBV2|TRBJ2-6
TGTGCCAGCAGTGGGAATAGGGCTGGGGCCAACGTCCTGACTTTC
CASSGNRAGANVLTF
>-|-|TRBV28|TRBJ1-4
TGTGCCAGCAGAAACAATGAAAAACTGTTTTTT
CASRNNEKLFF
>-|-|TRBV20-1|TRBJ2-1
TGCAGTGTTGGCCCCTCCAACTACAATGAGCAGTTCTTC
CSVGPSNYNEQFF
>-|-|TRBV15|TRBJ1-4
TGTGCCACCAGCAGGCCCCCCGGGGGTCTTATTAGGGAAAAACTGTTTTTT
CATSRPPGGLIREKLFF
>TRBD1|-|TRBV3-1|TRBJ1-5
TGTGCCAGCAGCCCCAGGGGGCTCAATCAGCCCCAGCATTTT
CASSPRGLNQPQHF
>-|few|TRBV11-1|TRBJ2-7
TGTGCCAGCAGCCCCGTCGAGTCGGGGGCCTCCTACGAGCAGTACTTC
CASSPVESGASYEQYF
>-|-|TRBV28|TRBJ1-2
TGTGCCAGCAGTCCAGCCGGGGAATATGGCTACACCTTC
CASSPAGEYGYTF
>-|-|TRBV19|TRBJ1-5
TGTGCCAGTAGGCCTACCGATTTTAGCAATCAGCCCCAGCATTTT
CASRPTDFSNQPQHF
>-|few|TRBV28|TRBJ2-7
TGTGCCAGCAGTTTACTAGGGAACGAGCAGTACTTC
CASSLLGNEQYF